Listed here are 30 T cell receptor beta chains from one sample, sequenced in a study of Tregs in tolerant kidney transplant recipients (dated by TCRdb to the late 2010s). The sample's time point label is to be understood as: blood sample drawn before combined kidney and bone marrow transplant. The library was built by means of the immunoSEQ multiplex PCR assay. Held by TCRdb, this immuneACCESS table contains in-frame sequences only and omits some clones. Under half of the omission traces to an unresolved V gene where checked; the cause of the rest is unknown. The sample has about 15,000 clones on record, around four fifths of them singletons. Clones ranked in the top ten supply around 1.5% of the sample. Here the sequenced sample was Tregs from blood, taken before the transplant. Receptors originate from a human donor who received a combined kidney and bone marrow transplant.

This clone was recorded once. V gene TRBV2 combines with J gene TRBJ1-1; D remains unclear. The CDR3 is 14 amino acids. Germline CDR1 SNHLY, CDR2 FYNNEI. The germline V and J ends were trimmed by 5 bases and 3 bases, with 13 bases remaining between them. This CDR3 reads CASSPWVADTEAFF. CDR3 DNA sequence: TGTGCCAGCAGTCCATGGGTGGCGGACACTGAAGCTTTCTTT.

CDR3 region: CASRPLGRGYGYTF. In DNA, the CDR3 is TGCGCCAGCAGACCCCTGGGGAGGGGGTATGGCTACACCTTC. This chain links TRBV10-2 with TRBJ1-2; a weak D match, TRBD1 (6 bases). The CDR3 has 14 amino acids. CDR1 and CDR2 from the germline V gene are WSHSY and SAAADI. Trimming shortened V by 6 bases and J by 5 bases, and 16 bases separated the two germline ends.

This chain connects TRBV19 to TRBJ2-5; D gene unclear. Germline V gives CDR1 LNHDA, CDR2 SQIVND (reference sequence). The CDR3 is 13 amino acids. Trimming cost V 6 bases and J 4 bases, with 12 bases left between them. The CDR3 sequence: CASSPAAGETQYF. CDR3 nucleotide sequence: TGTGCCAGTAGCCCTGCTGCCGGAGAGACCCAGTACTTC.

This chain links TRBV11-2 with TRBJ1-2; D gene uncertain. Deletions cut 5 bases from V and 2 bases from J, with 18 bases between. The CDR3 is made up of 16 amino acids. CDR1 SGHAT and CDR2 FQNNGV come from the germline V gene. In DNA form, the CDR3 reads TGTGCCAGCAGCCCAACCGCAGGTTACCGAAACTATGGCTACACCTTC. Its protein is CASSPTAGYRNYGYTF.

The genes are TRBV15 and TRBJ2-3, with 9 bases matching TRBD2. The CDR3 runs 19 residues. Trimming removed 1 base from V and 2 bases from J; junction bases left unmatched: 13. Germline CDR1 reads LNHNV; CDR2 reads YYDKDF (reference sequence). The CDR3 DNA sequence: TGTGCCACCAGCAGAGCGGCGGGAGGGCTCCTACGAGACACAGATACGCAGTATTTT. It specifies CATSRAAGGLLRDTDTQYF.

In its sample, this clone was seen a few times. The chain couples TRBV11-2 to TRBJ2-2; D is possibly TRBD2 (6 bases). The CDR3 loop spans 12 amino acids. The germline CDR1 and CDR2 sequences are SGHAT and FQNNGV. V lost 7 bases to trimming and J lost 7 bases, with 10 bases between them. DNA of the CDR3: TGTGCCAGCACCTTGCGGGGCGGGGAGCTGTTTTTT. Encoded protein: CASTLRGGELFF.

This chain joins TRBV5-4 and TRBJ1-2; D might be TRBD1 (5 bases). This CDR3 region has 14 residues. Germline V gives CDR1 SGHNT, CDR2 YYREEE (reference sequence). V shed 7 bases and J shed 5 bases, with 18 bases lying between them. This chain's CDR3 is CASGGGARGYGYTF. The CDR3 DNA reads as TGTGCCAGCGGTGGAGGGGCTAGAGGGTATGGCTACACCTTC.

This clone came up a few times. This sequence joins TRBV5-1 and TRBJ1-5; the D gene is possibly TRBD1 (5 bases). The CDR3 loop spans 15 amino acids. The V end lost 0 bases, the J end lost 4 bases, and 11 bases lay between the germline ends. Germline V gene data show CDR1 as SGHRS and CDR2 as YFSETQ. The CDR3 DNA reads TGCGCCAGCAGCTTGGGGTTCGGGGGTAATCAGCCCCAGCATTTT. Amino acid sequence: CASSLGFGGNQPQHF. The full variable domain, in which reference TRBV5-1 and TRBJ1-5 provide the parts outside the CDR3, is KAGVTQTPRYLIKTRGQQVTLSCSPISGHRSVSWYQQTPGQGLQFLFEYFSETQRNKGNFPGRFSGRQFSNSRSEMNVSTLELGDSALYLCASSLGFGGNQPQHFGDGTRLSIL.

This sequence joins TRBV19 and TRBJ1-5; no clear D gene. Per germline, CDR1 LNHDA and CDR2 SQIVND (reference sequence). The CDR3 consists of 14 residues. V lost 3 bases and J lost 2, with 8 bases in between. The CDR3: CASSMRDRNQPQHF. CDR3 DNA sequence: TGTGCCAGTAGTATGAGGGATCGCAATCAGCCCCAGCATTTT.

The chain is built from TRBV28 and TRBJ2-2, with a weak D call TRBD1 (6 bases). Trimming pared 2 bases from V and 6 bases from J, leaving 13 bases between. CDR3 length: 15 residues. In germline, CDR1 is MDHEN, CDR2 SYDVKM. CDR3 DNA sequence: TGTGCCAGCAGTTTAATCTCTCCAGGGGCCGGGGAGCTGTTTTTT. Its translation: CASSLISPGAGELFF.

The rearrangement uses TRBV15 and TRBJ1-4; 8 bases line up with TRBD1. The CDR3 consists of 15 residues. Losses at the gene ends were 0 bases for V and 4 bases for J; bases not matched to a gene: 1. The V gene's germline CDR1 is LNHNV and CDR2 YYDKDF (reference sequence). CDR3 sequence: CATSRDRGRNEKLFF. CDR3 sequence (DNA): TGTGCCACCAGCAGAGACAGGGGGCGTAATGAAAAACTGTTTTTT.

The gene calls are TRBV5-1 and TRBJ2-2; 11 bases are shared with TRBD1. V dropped 7 bases and J dropped 6; count of bases not matched to a gene: 11. CDR1 and CDR2 (germline): SGHRS, YFSETQ. The CDR3 totals 16 residues. CDR3 sequence: CASSPDRGRFSGELFF. The CDR3 bases are TGCGCCAGCTCTCCGGACAGGGGGCGATTTTCCGGGGAGCTGTTTTTT.

The chain links TRBV4-1 to TRBJ2-5; TRBD2 agrees at 13 bases. The CDR3 loop spans 17 amino acids. The germline V gene has CDR1 MGHRA and CDR2 YSYEKL. The ends lost 2 bases at V and 3 bases at J; junction bases unmatched: 6. This CDR3 is CASSQSPGLAGEETQYF. The CDR3 region has the DNA TGCGCCAGCAGCCAATCTCCTGGACTAGCGGGAGAAGAGACCCAGTACTTC.

This rearrangement joins TRBV7-9 to TRBJ2-3, with TRBD2 matching over 10 bases. Trimming at V came to 2 bases and at J to 4 bases, leaving 9 bases not matched to a gene. Germline values: CDR1 SEHNR, CDR2 FQNEAQ (reference sequence). CDR3 length equals 17 residues. CDR3 protein: CASSLLGAGGLADTQYF. Written as DNA, the CDR3 is TGTGCCAGCAGCTTATTAGGAGCGGGGGGGCTGGCAGATACGCAGTATTTT.

The V and J genes are TRBV20-1 and TRBJ2-5; D ambiguous. V was cut by 1 base and J by 5 bases, with 5 bases left in between. Germline assignment: CDR1 DFQATT and CDR2 SNEGSKA (reference sequence). The CDR3 runs 11 residues. CDR3 amino acids: CSARVRETQYF. CDR3 DNA sequence: TGCAGTGCTAGAGTTCGGGAGACCCAGTACTTC.

The chain is built from TRBV5-1 and TRBJ2-7, with a tentative D call TRBD2 (5 bases). In germline, CDR1 is SGHRS, CDR2 YFSETQ. Trimming removed 4 bases from V and 0 bases from J, with 17 bases in between. The length of the CDR3 is 16 residues. Written as DNA, the CDR3 is TGCGCCAGCAGCCCATGGGTGCGGGTCAGCTCCTACGAGCAGTACTTC. Translated, it gives CASSPWVRVSSYEQYF.

J is TRBJ2-7 and V is TRBV14; D might be TRBD2 (5 bases). The CDR3 has 13 amino acids. Trimming removed 3 bases from V and 3 bases from J, with 9 bases in between. Germline CDR1 reads SGHDN; CDR2 reads FVKESK. The CDR3 DNA reads TGTGCCAGCAGCCATCTCGGGGTCTACGAGCAGTACTTC. As protein: CASSHLGVYEQYF.

This chain uses TRBV7-9 with TRBJ1-2; perhaps TRBD1 as D (6 bases). There are 12 residues in the CDR3. Trimming took 7 bases from V and 8 from J, leaving 14 bases between them. Germline CDR1 is SEHNR and CDR2 is FQNEAQ (reference sequence). CDR3 amino acids: CASTPGAGGYTF. CDR3 nucleotide sequence: TGTGCCAGCACCCCAGGGGCTGGCGGCTACACCTTC.

This clone was found a few times. The chain is built from TRBV4-1 and TRBJ1-4; D perhaps matches TRBD1 (6 bases). The CDR3 consists of 16 residues. In germline, CDR1 is MGHRA, CDR2 YSYEKL. The germline V and J ends were trimmed by 0 bases and 6 bases, with 14 bases remaining between them. The CDR3 region is CASSQEGAKVYEKLFF. DNA of the CDR3: TGCGCCAGCAGCCAAGAGGGGGCGAAAGTCTATGAAAAACTGTTTTTT.

J is TRBJ2-4 and V is TRBV5-1; 8 nucleotides align to TRBD1. The CDR3 totals 16 residues. Germline V lookup: CDR1 SGHRS, CDR2 YFSETQ. The junction had 10 bases not matched to a gene; V was cut back by 5 bases and J by 3 bases. The CDR3 DNA is TGCGCCAGCAGTTGGACAGGGCCCGGGGTCAAAAACATTCAGTACTTC. This gives the protein CASSWTGPGVKNIQYF.

J is TRBJ1-2 and V is TRBV7-2; 9 nucleotides align to TRBD1. The CDR3 spans 14 residues. Per germline, CDR1 SGHTA and CDR2 FQGNSA. J lost 7 bases, V lost 5 bases, and 8 bases had no gene match. CDR3 loop: CASSRWTGDLGYTF. In DNA form, the CDR3 reads TGTGCCAGCAGCAGATGGACAGGGGATCTTGGCTACACCTTC.

This clone showed up just a few times. The chain uses TRBV5-4 and TRBJ2-7; 7 nucleotides align to TRBD1. J lost 3 bases, V lost 4 bases, and 4 bases had no gene match. CDR3 length: 13 residues. Germline values: CDR1 SGHNT, CDR2 YYREEE (reference sequence). The CDR3 DNA sequence: TGTGCCAGCAGCCCGGGACAGCTCTACGAGCAGTACTTC. It translates to CASSPGQLYEQYF.

This clone was picked up a small number of times. The V and J genes are TRBV2 and TRBJ1-3, with D uncertain. CDR3 length: 14 amino acids. Trimming shortened V by 2 bases and J by 4 bases, and 9 bases separated the two germline ends. The germline gives CDR1 SNHLY, CDR2 FYNNEI. The CDR3 DNA reads as TGTGCCAGCAGTGAATCGCGCGTCGGAAACACCATATATTTT. Translating it yields CASSESRVGNTIYF.

The chain is built from TRBV5-1 and TRBJ2-7; 7 nucleotides agree with TRBD2. Germline CDR1 SGHRS, CDR2 YFSETQ. This CDR3 has 14 amino acids. V dropped 0 bases and J dropped 5; count of bases not matched to a gene: 5. The CDR3 nucleotides are TGCGCCAGCAGCTTGGTTGCGACTAGCAACGAGCAGTACTTC. The encoded protein is CASSLVATSNEQYF.

V is TRBV28 and J is TRBJ1-1; TRBD1 is a possible D gene (6 bases). Trimming stripped 3 bases from V and 1 base from J, with 12 bases between. The CDR3 contains 15 residues. In germline, CDR1 is MDHEN, CDR2 SYDVKM. CDR3 nucleotides: TGTGCCAGCAGTTTCTATCGGGACACGAACACTGAAGCTTTCTTT. It codes for CASSFYRDTNTEAFF.

V gene TRBV27 combines with J gene TRBJ2-7; TRBD2 matches at 10 bases. There are 18 residues in the CDR3. Trimming removed 0 bases from V and 2 bases from J; junction bases left unmatched: 10. The germline gives CDR1 MNHEY, CDR2 SMNVEV (reference sequence). CDR3 sequence (DNA): TGTGCCAGCAGTTTATCGATACGGACTAGCGGCAACCCCTACGAGCAGTACTTC. Translating it yields CASSLSIRTSGNPYEQYF.

V gene TRBV5-4 combines with J gene TRBJ2-2; a possible D gene is TRBD2 (5 bases). This CDR3 contains 15 residues. Germline lookup yields CDR1 SGHNT and CDR2 YYREEE (reference sequence). V lost 0 bases and J 2 bases, leaving 8 bases between the germline ends. CDR3 protein: CASSLDGINTGELFF. CDR3 coding DNA: TGTGCCAGCAGCTTGGACGGGATCAACACCGGGGAGCTGTTTTTT.

J is TRBJ1-2 and V is TRBV4-1, with TRBD1 as a possible D gene (6 bases). V was cut by 4 bases and J by 7 bases, with 19 bases left in between. CDR3 size: 15 residues. CDR1 MGHRA and CDR2 YSYEKL come from the germline V gene. The CDR3 loop reads CASSRYREGLGGYTF. The CDR3 DNA follows: TGCGCCAGCAGCCGTTACAGGGAGGGGTTGGGTGGCTACACCTTC.

The chain couples TRBV19 to TRBJ2-7; 7 bases are a match to TRBD2. From germline, CDR1 is LNHDA and CDR2 SQIVND (reference sequence). This CDR3 region has 15 residues. V was pared by 2 bases and J by 0 bases, with 4 bases of the junction left unmatched. The CDR3 DNA reads as TGTGCCAGTAGTATATCGCTAGCGGACTCCTACGAGCAGTACTTC. Translating gives CASSISLADSYEQYF.

The J gene is TRBJ1-1, the V gene TRBV5-1; TRBD1 agrees at 11 bases. CDR1 and CDR2 (germline): SGHRS, YFSETQ. Trimming at V came to 5 bases and at J to 2 bases, leaving 11 bases not matched to a gene. This CDR3 is 17 amino acids long. As DNA, the CDR3 is TGCGCCAGCAGTCCCGGACAGGGGGCCGGGGGAAACACTGAAGCTTTCTTT. The encoded protein is CASSPGQGAGGNTEAFF.